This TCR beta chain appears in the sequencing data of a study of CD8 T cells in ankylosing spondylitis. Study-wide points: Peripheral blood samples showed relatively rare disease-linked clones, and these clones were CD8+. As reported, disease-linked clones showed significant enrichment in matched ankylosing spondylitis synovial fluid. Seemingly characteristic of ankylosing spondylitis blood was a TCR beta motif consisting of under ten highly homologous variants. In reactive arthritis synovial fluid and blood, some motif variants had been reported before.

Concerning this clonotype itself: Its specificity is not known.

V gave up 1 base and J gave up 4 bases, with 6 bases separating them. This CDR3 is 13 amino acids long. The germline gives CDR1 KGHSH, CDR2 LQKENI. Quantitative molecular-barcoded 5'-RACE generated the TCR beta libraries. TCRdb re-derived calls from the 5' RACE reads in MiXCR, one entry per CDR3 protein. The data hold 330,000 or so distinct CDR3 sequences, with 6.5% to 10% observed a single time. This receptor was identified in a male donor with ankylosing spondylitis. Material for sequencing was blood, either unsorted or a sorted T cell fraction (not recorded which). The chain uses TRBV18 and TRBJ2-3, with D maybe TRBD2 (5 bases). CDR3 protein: CASSPQGADTQYF. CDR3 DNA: TGTGCCAGCTCACCACAGGGAGCAGATACGCAGTATTTT.